Following are 23 T cell receptor beta chains from one sample sequenced in a study of blood T cells in healthy people across ages. Then a second PCR, running about 6 to 12 cycles, was carried out with a sample-barcoded 5' primer and a J-beta primer mix. In TCRdb, the 5' RACE reads were re-called with MiXCR into one record per CDR3 protein. Of some 1.7 million distinct CDR3 sequences listed, approximately 28% are singletons. Sequencing was done on a sample of blood. Every receptor here comes from a woman under 40 in good health.

Points on this clonotype: At one of its ends the junction is not consistent with the germline gene, which may arise from a read error. The rearrangement joins TRBV6-5 to TRBJ2-1, with 9 bases identical to TRBD2. The CDR3 runs 15 residues. Per the germline V gene, CDR1 is MNHEY and CDR2 is SVGAGI. The CDR3 spells CDSSYQRGADNEQFF. CDR3 nucleotides: TGTGACAGCAGTTACCAGCGGGGGGCGGACAATGAGCAGTTCTTC.

This clonotype was detected only a few times. This chain joins TRBV9 and TRBJ1-1; D gene uncertain. V was cut by 0 bases and J by 6 bases, with 9 bases left in between. Germline assignment: CDR1 SGDLS and CDR2 YYNGEE. This CDR3 is 13 amino acids long. The CDR3 sequence is CASSVGSGAEAFF. The CDR3 DNA reads TGTGCCAGCAGCGTAGGGAGCGGCGCTGAAGCTTTCTTT.

This clonotype was detected ten times or more. The CDR3 here is CASRPTTGAKNIQYF. The CDR3 region has the DNA TGTGCCAGCAGACCCACTACAGGGGCCAAAAACATTCAGTACTTC. The V call is TRBV28, the J call TRBJ2-4, with D possibly being TRBD1 (6 bases). Germline V gene lookup returns CDR1 MDHEN and CDR2 SYDVKM. V was pared by 6 bases and J by 1 base, with 13 bases between. This CDR3 has 15 amino acids.

This clonotype has just a few counts. V is TRBV2 and J is TRBJ2-7, with TRBD2 as a possible D gene (6 bases). This CDR3 region has 13 residues. Between the trimmed V and J ends, which lost 6 bases and 4 bases, there was a span of 13 bases. Per germline, CDR1 SNHLY and CDR2 FYNNEI. The CDR3 protein is CASSRGKLYEQYF. CDR3 nucleotides: TGTGCCAGCAGCCGGGGGAAGCTTTACGAGCAGTACTTC.

This clonotype was counted only a few times. The chain uses TRBV14 and TRBJ1-2; D might be TRBD1 (5 bases). Germline CDR1 is SGHDN and CDR2 is FVKESK. This CDR3 contains 14 residues. V lost 0 bases and J lost 4, with 9 bases in between. This chain's CDR3 is CASSQERGIYGYTF. CDR3 in DNA: TGTGCCAGCAGCCAAGAAAGGGGAATCTATGGCTACACCTTC.

V usage is TRBV28 and J usage is TRBJ2-7; D is ambiguous. This CDR3 is 14 amino acids long. Germline V CDR1 and CDR2: MDHEN, SYDVKM. V was shortened by 3 bases and J by 4 bases, with 13 bases between the two germline ends. The CDR3 here is CASSFVVKGYEQYF. CDR3 DNA: TGTGCCAGCAGTTTTGTTGTCAAAGGGTACGAGCAGTACTTC.

There are a few counts of this clonotype. The rearrangement uses TRBV6-1 and TRBJ1-5; D is unresolved. Trimming shortened V by 9 bases and J by 6 bases, and 18 bases separated the two germline ends. The CDR3 has 14 residues. CDR1 is MNHNS, CDR2 SASEGT, per germline. The CDR3 spells CARGLPGSGQPQHF. The CDR3 DNA sequence: TGTGCCAGAGGATTACCGGGGTCGGGTCAGCCCCAGCATTTT.

This clonotype was picked up a small number of times. V and J are TRBV28 and TRBJ2-5; 7 bases line up with TRBD1. The J segment lost 5 bases and the V segment lost 7 bases, leaving 4 bases of the junction unmatched. The CDR3 spans 12 residues. The V gene's germline CDR1 is MDHEN and CDR2 SYDVKM. DNA for the CDR3: TGTGCCAGCACGAGGGGGCCGGAGACCCAGTACTTC. Protein sequence: CASTRGPETQYF.

The chain carries TRBV12-3 or TRBV12-4 and TRBJ1-5, with 7 bases that match TRBD1. The J segment lost 4 bases and the V segment lost 5 bases, leaving 5 bases of the junction unmatched. The CDR3 runs to 14 residues. The CDR3 DNA follows: TGTGCCAGCAGTACGGGACAGATTAATCAGCCCCAGCATTTT. This gives the protein CASSTGQINQPQHF.

This chain links TRBV5-5 with TRBJ2-5, with TRBD2 matching over 11 bases. This CDR3 is 16 amino acids long. Trimming took 4 bases from V and 5 from J; bases not matched to a gene: 10. Germline CDR1 SGHKS, CDR2 YYEKEE (reference sequence). The chain's CDR3 is CASSVGTSGTLETQYF. The CDR3 bases are TGTGCCAGCAGCGTCGGGACTAGCGGTACGCTGGAGACCCAGTACTTC.

This sequence joins TRBV20-1 and TRBJ2-1; D is ambiguous. Germline assignment: CDR1 DFQATT and CDR2 SNEGSKA (reference sequence). V was pared by 5 bases and J by 0 bases, with 14 bases between. The CDR3 sequence is 15 residues long. CDR3 protein: CSAESPQISYNEQFF. The CDR3 DNA is TGCAGTGCTGAAAGCCCCCAAATCTCCTACAATGAGCAGTTCTTC.

This clonotype was counted many times. The rearrangement uses TRBV20-1 and TRBJ2-1, with a tentative D call TRBD1 (5 bases). The V gene's germline CDR1 is DFQATT and CDR2 SNEGSKA (reference sequence). The CDR3 extends over 13 amino acids. V was shortened by 1 base and J by 8 bases, with 12 bases between the two germline ends. The CDR3 nucleotides are TGCAGTGCTAGAGGGCCCCAGGGCTATGAGCAGTTCTTC. Translating it yields CSARGPQGYEQFF.

Notes on this clonotype: A much larger clone lies one base from this, so it may be a read error. This sequence joins TRBV15 and TRBJ2-5; 9 bases map to TRBD2. There are 18 residues in the CDR3. CDR1 is LNHNV, CDR2 YYDKDF, per germline (reference sequence). After removal of 0 bases from V and 13 bases from J, the junction contained 21 bases not matched to a gene. The CDR3 DNA is TGTGCCACCAGCAGAGATCGGGGGGGACTAGCTTCACCCTACGAGCGGTACTTC. It codes for CATSRDRGGLASPYERYF.

In its sample, this clonotype was seen many times. CDR3 sequence: CATSAGFMNEQFF. The CDR3 DNA reads as TGTGCCACATCCGCCGGTTTCATGAATGAGCAGTTCTTC. The chain uses TRBV6-4 and TRBJ2-1, with D hard to call. The CDR3 consists of 13 residues. V was shortened by 10 bases and J by 7 bases, with 17 bases between the two germline ends. CDR1 is MRHNA and CDR2 is SNTAGT in the germline V gene.

Comments on this clonotype: This may be a read error, as it is one base from a much larger clone. The CDR3 does not close with the conserved phenylalanine or tryptophan, likely indicating a read error. V and J are TRBV11-2 and TRBJ2-7; TRBD2 is a possible D gene (5 bases). The CDR3 extends over 16 amino acids. The germline gives CDR1 SGHAT, CDR2 FQNNGV. Between the trimmed V and J ends, which lost 5 bases and 7 bases, there was a span of 24 bases. CDR3 DNA: TGTGCCAGCAGCCGTAACAGACTAACCCTATGGGATGAGCAGTACTGC. Protein sequence: CASSRNRLTLWDEQYC.

Points on this clonotype: This may come from a read error, since a much larger clone is one base off. V usage is TRBV6-6 and J usage is TRBJ1-2, with D perhaps TRBD1 (6 bases). The CDR3 totals 12 residues. Looked up from germline, CDR1 is MNHNY and CDR2 is SVGAGI (reference sequence). The CDR3 DNA sequence: TGTGCCAGCAGGACAGGCAACTATGGCCACACCTTC. The encoded protein is CASRTGNYGHTF.

This chain joins TRBV4-1 and TRBJ2-3; 7 positions agree with TRBD2. Losses at the gene ends were 1 base for V and 3 bases for J; bases not matched to a gene: 19. CDR1 and CDR2 from the germline V gene are MGHRA and YSYEKL. The CDR3 is 20 residues long. CDR3 coding DNA: TGCGCCAGCAGCCAAGCGGTGGTGGCGACGCGGGGAGGGCGAACAGATACGCAGTATTTT. Protein sequence: CASSQAVVATRGGRTDTQYF.

This clonotype was detected only a few times. This chain uses TRBV20-1 with TRBJ2-1; 7 bases line up with TRBD2. From germline, CDR1 is DFQATT and CDR2 SNEGSKA (reference sequence). V shed 7 bases and J 13 bases; nucleotides not matched to a gene: 22. This CDR3 contains 15 residues. As DNA, the CDR3 is TGCAGTGTTATTGCCCCCGGGGGGTTTTTTGAGACCCAGTTCTTC. Translation gives CSVIAPGGFFETQFF.

The J gene is TRBJ2-3, the V gene TRBV19; 8 bases fit TRBD2. The germline V gene has CDR1 LNHDA and CDR2 SQIVND (reference sequence). This CDR3 is 16 amino acids long. Trimming removed 7 bases from V and 6 bases from J; junction bases left unmatched: 15. This CDR3 reads CASTPFVGGAVDTQYF. The CDR3 DNA sequence: TGTGCCAGTACCCCATTCGTCGGGGGGGCCGTCGATACGCAGTATTTT.

The CDR3 nucleotides are TGTGCTAGTGGTCCAGGGACTAGCTCTGGCAATGAGCAGTTCTTC. Translation: CASGPGTSSGNEQFF. This chain uses TRBV12-5 with TRBJ2-1; 9 bases match TRBD2. Germline V lookup: CDR1 LGHNT, CDR2 FRNRAP. The CDR3 contains 15 residues. The V gene end was trimmed by 5 bases and the J gene end by 6 bases; junction bases not matched to a gene: 8.

There are a few counts of this clonotype. The chain employs TRBV6-6 and TRBJ2-1; 9 nucleotides line up with TRBD2. CDR3 length equals 14 residues. The germline CDR1 and CDR2 sequences are MNHNY and SVGAGI (reference sequence). The V segment lost 5 bases and the J segment 5 bases; nucleotides outside the gene matches: 4. CDR3 loop: CASSPAGGNNEQFF. The CDR3 DNA follows: TGTGCCAGCAGTCCAGCGGGAGGTAACAATGAGCAGTTCTTC.

This clonotype was seen a few times. V and J are TRBV6-5 and TRBJ1-1, with D possibly matching TRBD1 (6 bases). Germline CDR1 is MNHEY and CDR2 is SVGAGI. The CDR3 totals 14 residues. The ends were cut back, 4 bases at V and 11 bases at J, with 20 bases in the middle. The CDR3 nucleotides read TGTGCCAGCAGTTTCTCCCGGGGGCTCGGGGGCGCTTTCTTT. This translates into CASSFSRGLGGAFF.

The CDR3 sequence is CASSFSGGGNIQYF. The DNA for the CDR3 is TGTGCCAGCAGTTTCTCGGGGGGGGGAAACATTCAGTACTTC. The chain joins TRBV12-3 or TRBV12-4 to TRBJ2-4; 8 bases line up with TRBD2. The CDR3 covers 14 residues. Trimming took 3 bases from V and 6 from J; bases not matched to a gene: 4.